Following are 31 T cell receptor beta chains from one sample sequenced in a study of Tregs in tolerant kidney transplant recipients. The assay was immunoSEQ multiplex PCR, and TCRdb's table has in-frame clones only and misses some. The sample yields some 74,000 clones, less than 95% seen once. This specimen consisted of Tregs from blood, obtained before the transplant. These receptors came from a human donor who received a combined kidney and bone marrow transplant.

This clone was found once. The V and J genes are TRBV4-2 and TRBJ1-1, with 8 bases fitting TRBD1. Germline V lookup: CDR1 LGHNA, CDR2 YNFKEQ. Trimming cost V 0 bases and J 12 bases; bases outside gene matches: 6. This CDR3 has 13 residues. This CDR3 reads CASSQDLGTGPFF. The CDR3 DNA is TGTGCCAGCAGCCAAGATCTAGGGACAGGACCTTTCTTT.

The chain combines TRBV2 with TRBJ2-3; 10 bases are shared with TRBD2. Germline assignment: CDR1 SNHLY and CDR2 FYNNEI. The trim removed 3 bases at V and 1 base at J, leaving 4 bases unmatched. This CDR3 contains 16 residues. The CDR3 region is CASSDGTSVGTDTQYF. The CDR3 DNA reads as TGTGCCAGCAGTGACGGGACTAGCGTAGGCACAGATACGCAGTATTTT.

This chain links TRBV7-9 with TRBJ2-7, with D perhaps TRBD2 (5 bases). The CDR3 extends over 13 amino acids. Trimming removed 5 bases at V and 1 base at J, with 9 bases between. Looked up from germline, CDR1 is SEHNR and CDR2 is FQNEAQ (reference sequence). The CDR3 region has the DNA TGTGCCAGCAGCCTGAGCGGATCCTACGAGCAGTACTTC. It yields the protein CASSLSGSYEQYF.

The chain recombines TRBV14 with TRBJ2-1; 7 nucleotides match TRBD1. V lost 4 bases, J lost 4 bases, and 7 bases stayed unmatched. The germline CDR1 and CDR2 sequences are SGHDN and FVKESK. The CDR3 extends over 15 amino acids. CDR3 protein: CASSPGQLKYNEQFF. The CDR3 DNA reads as TGTGCCAGCAGCCCGGGACAGCTAAAATACAATGAGCAGTTCTTC.

The chain carries TRBV7-3 and TRBJ2-5, with D perhaps matching TRBD2 (6 bases). Germline loops: CDR1 SGHTA, CDR2 FQGTGA. V lost 2 bases and J lost 4, with 14 bases in between. The CDR3 extends over 15 amino acids. For the CDR3, the DNA is TGTGCCAGCAGCTTACAAGGCGGGACGGCAGAGACCCAGTACTTC. It encodes CASSLQGGTAETQYF.

In its sample, this clone was seen once. This sequence joins TRBV7-2 and TRBJ2-3, with TRBD2 matching 12 bases. Germline V CDR1 and CDR2: SGHTA, FQGNSA. V was pared by 4 bases and J by 5 bases, with 1 base of the junction left unmatched. The CDR3 has 14 amino acids. The CDR3 protein is CASSSGLAGDTQYF. CDR3 bases: TGTGCCAGCAGCTCGGGACTAGCGGGAGATACGCAGTATTTT.

V usage is TRBV25-1 and J usage is TRBJ2-5, with 12 bases identical to TRBD2. J was trimmed by 5 bases and V by 5 bases; bases with no gene match: 6. Germline lookup yields CDR1 MGHDK and CDR2 SYGVNS. The CDR3 is 15 amino acids. The CDR3 DNA reads TGTGCCAGCAGTCGGACTAGCGGGGCGGGGGAGACCCAGTACTTC. It is translated as CASSRTSGAGETQYF.

The rearrangement links TRBV19 to TRBJ1-5; 7 nucleotides match TRBD1. The CDR3 has 15 amino acids. CDR1 is LNHDA, CDR2 SQIVND, per germline (reference sequence). Unmatched junction bases numbered 11, after V lost 6 bases and J lost 6 bases. The CDR3 sequence is CASSRQGGEGQPQHF. CDR3 nucleotide sequence: TGTGCCAGTAGCAGACAGGGTGGGGAGGGTCAGCCCCAGCATTTT.

This clone is a singleton in its sample. The V and J genes are TRBV4-2 and TRBJ2-1, with 8 bases matching TRBD2. Germline V lookup: CDR1 LGHNA, CDR2 YNFKEQ. The CDR3 is 15 amino acids. The junction had 3 bases not matched to a gene; V was cut back by 1 base and J by 4 bases. The CDR3 here is CASSQVAGGYNEQFF. CDR3 sequence (DNA): TGTGCCAGCAGCCAAGTGGCGGGAGGTTACAATGAGCAGTTCTTC.

This clone was recorded once. The chain combines TRBV21-1 with TRBJ1-2; TRBD1, the table's D call, lacks a check against the DNA. TRBV21-1 is classified as a pseudogene. The CDR3 consists of 17 residues. The CDR3 region is CASSKSRTGGKSSGYTF. The CDR3 DNA reads TGTGCCAGCAGCAAATCAAGGACAGGGGGCAAGTCGAGTGGCTACACCTTC.

V is TRBV5-6 and J is TRBJ2-7; TRBD1 matches at 8 bases. The length of the CDR3 is 14 residues. J lost 0 bases, V lost 4 bases, and 3 bases had no gene match. CDR1 SGHDT and CDR2 YYEEEE come from the germline V gene. The CDR3 protein is CASSSTGGSYEQYF. The CDR3 bases are TGTGCCAGCAGCAGTACAGGGGGCTCCTACGAGCAGTACTTC.

The sample holds a few counts of this clone. The chain recombines TRBV11-1 with TRBJ1-2, with D possibly being TRBD1 (6 bases). The germline V and J ends were trimmed by 5 bases and 6 bases, with 19 bases remaining between them. This CDR3 has 15 amino acids. The V gene's germline CDR1 is SGHAT and CDR2 FQDESV (reference sequence). The CDR3 coding sequence is TGTGCCAGCAGCCTACAGGGTCCGGGGAGAGATGGCTACACCTTC. Protein product: CASSLQGPGRDGYTF.

This clone was counted a single time. V and J are TRBV2 and TRBJ2-7, with D maybe TRBD2 (5 bases). CDR1 and CDR2 from the germline V gene are SNHLY and FYNNEI. V lost 5 bases and J lost 5, with 13 bases in between. This CDR3 spans 13 amino acids. CDR3 bases: TGTGCCAGCAGTCGGGATTTCCTCAACGAGCAGTACTTC. Translated, it gives CASSRDFLNEQYF.

V is TRBV4-2 and J is TRBJ2-7; 13 positions match TRBD2. There are 14 residues in the CDR3. CDR1 and CDR2 (germline): LGHNA, YNFKEQ. Trimming removed 5 bases from V and 3 bases from J; junction bases left unmatched: 1. CDR3 protein: CASSTSGGVYEQYF. DNA of the CDR3: TGTGCCAGCAGCACTAGCGGGGGGGTCTACGAGCAGTACTTC.

The chain recombines TRBV7-9 with TRBJ1-1; 9 nucleotides match TRBD1. J lost 2 bases, V lost 5 bases, and 9 bases had no gene match. The CDR3 length is 16 residues. From germline, CDR1 is SEHNR and CDR2 FQNEAQ (reference sequence). The CDR3 protein is CASSPGQGRLNTEAFF. The CDR3 coding sequence is TGTGCCAGCAGCCCAGGACAGGGGAGACTAAACACTGAAGCTTTCTTT.

The V and J genes are TRBV14 and TRBJ2-1; no firm D call. Deletions cut 1 base from V and 5 bases from J, with 6 bases between. CDR1 is SGHDN, CDR2 FVKESK, per germline. The CDR3 totals 13 residues. CDR3 DNA sequence: TGTGCCAGCAGCCAAGTGACCGACAATGAGCAGTTCTTC. Protein product: CASSQVTDNEQFF.

This clone appeared a single time. V and J are TRBV5-6 and TRBJ1-5; 9 bases are shared with TRBD1. The ends lost 4 bases at V and 1 base at J; junction bases unmatched: 3. Germline lookup yields CDR1 SGHDT and CDR2 YYEEEE. The CDR3 sequence is 15 residues long. CDR3 nucleotide sequence: TGTGCCAGCAGCGCGGGGACAGGGAGCAATCAGCCCCAGCATTTT. Its protein product is CASSAGTGSNQPQHF.

The CDR3 coding sequence is TGTGCCAGCAGTTTAATCGGACGGATCAATCAGCCCCAGCATTTT. This gives the protein CASSLIGRINQPQHF. This sequence joins TRBV28 and TRBJ1-5; D is unresolved. CDR3 size: 15 residues. Germline loops: CDR1 MDHEN, CDR2 SYDVKM. V was shortened by 2 bases and J by 3 bases, with 11 bases between the two germline ends.

The chain carries TRBV27 and TRBJ2-7, with D possibly being TRBD2 (5 bases). CDR1 is MNHEY, CDR2 SMNVEV, per germline (reference sequence). Deletions cut 0 bases from V and 5 bases from J, with 17 bases between. CDR3 length equals 16 residues. The CDR3 bases are TGTGCCAGCAGTTTATCGTTATTATCTGGGAGCCACGAGCAGTACTTC. As protein: CASSLSLLSGSHEQYF.

The chain carries TRBV28 and TRBJ2-1; D gene unclear. Germline V lookup: CDR1 MDHEN, CDR2 SYDVKM. The CDR3 is 15 residues long. V dropped 6 bases and J dropped 6 bases, with 18 bases sitting between them. Written as DNA, the CDR3 is TGTGCCAGCAGACGCCCCCCGGGTACGTCCAATGAGCAGTTCTTC. Protein product: CASRRPPGTSNEQFF. Filled out from reference TRBV28 and TRBJ2-1, the complete variable domain reads DVKVTQSSRYLVKRTGEKVFLECVQDMDHENMFWYRQDPGLGLRLIYFSYDVKMKEKGDIPEGYSVSREKKERFSLILESASTNQTSMYLCASRRPPGTSNEQFFGPGTRLTVL.

The V and J genes are TRBV7-3 and TRBJ2-2; 7 bases agree with TRBD2. Trimming cost V 1 base and J 5 bases; bases outside gene matches: 7. The CDR3 loop spans 16 amino acids. Germline loops: CDR1 SGHTA, CDR2 FQGTGA. As DNA, the CDR3 is TGTGCCAGCAGCTTAAAGCGGGGCATGAGAACCGGGGAGCTGTTTTTT. This encodes CASSLKRGMRTGELFF.

This clone was seen a single time. This sequence joins TRBV30 and TRBJ2-1, with TRBD2 identical over 11 bases. Germline loops: CDR1 GTSNPN, CDR2 SVGIG (reference sequence). The CDR3 is 13 residues long. The trim removed 4 bases at V and 9 bases at J, leaving 5 bases unmatched. The CDR3 here is CAWKLAGAGEQFF. The CDR3 DNA follows: TGTGCCTGGAAACTAGCGGGAGCCGGTGAGCAGTTCTTC.

The chain recombines TRBV9 with TRBJ2-7, with 9 bases that match TRBD1. This CDR3 is built from 17 residues. V lost 0 bases to trimming and J lost 3 bases; unmatched junction nucleotides: 10. CDR1 is SGDLS, CDR2 YYNGEE, per germline. The CDR3 region is CASSVGPFPGQGYEQYF. The CDR3 bases are TGTGCCAGCAGCGTAGGCCCATTCCCGGGACAGGGCTACGAGCAGTACTTC.

The rearrangement links TRBV5-6 to TRBJ2-1; 10 nucleotides align to TRBD2. From germline, CDR1 is SGHDT and CDR2 YYEEEE. V lost 6 bases and J lost 6; bases outside the gene matches: 9. The CDR3 spans 15 residues. The CDR3 DNA sequence: TGTGCCAGCAACCGACCGGGACTAGCGATCAATGAGCAGTTCTTC. This gives the protein CASNRPGLAINEQFF.

Worth noting for this clone: Within the sample, other DNA sequences also encode this same CDR3. The genes are TRBV5-1 and TRBJ1-5; 7 nucleotides align to TRBD1. The V segment lost 1 base and the J segment 3 bases; nucleotides outside the gene matches: 1. Germline V gene sequence: CDR1 SGHRS, CDR2 YFSETQ. The CDR3 is made up of 14 amino acids. The CDR3 loop is CASSLTGVNQPQHF. CDR3 coding DNA: TGCGCCAGCAGCTTGACAGGGGTCAATCAGCCCCAGCATTTT.

The chain combines TRBV18 with TRBJ2-3; 7 nucleotides match TRBD2. The CDR3 totals 14 residues. Germline-derived CDR1 and CDR2 are KGHSH and LQKENI. The J segment lost 4 bases and the V segment lost 6 bases, leaving 7 bases of the junction unmatched. CDR3 in amino acids: CASSRTSRADTQYF. In DNA form, the CDR3 reads TGTGCCAGCTCCCGGACTAGTCGGGCAGATACGCAGTATTTT.

This clone appeared a single time. The chain carries TRBV27 and TRBJ2-5, with D unresolved. Gene TRBJ2-7 matches the end of the DNA better, so the J call may be wrong. This CDR3 region has 15 residues. The germline gives CDR1 MNHEY, CDR2 SMNVEV (reference sequence). CDR3 protein: CASSLRRKSSYEQYF. The CDR3 DNA reads as TGTGCCAGCAGTTTAAGGCGGAAATCCTCCTACGAGCAGTACTTC.

The chain employs TRBV21-1 and TRBJ1-4. TRBV21-1 is flagged as a pseudogene. This CDR3 comprises 14 residues. The CDR3 nucleotides read TGTGCCAGCAGTGAAGGGCGGCGAGGTGAAAAACTGTTTTTT. Protein: CASSEGRRGEKLFF.

CDR3 DNA sequence: TGCGCCAGCAGCTTGGATGGACTAGCGTCGCGTTCCTACGAGCAGTACTTC. Amino acids: CASSLDGLASRSYEQYF. The genes are TRBV5-1 and TRBJ2-7; 9 nucleotides agree with TRBD2. The CDR3 contains 17 residues. Germline CDR1 reads SGHRS; CDR2 reads YFSETQ. With 0 bases clipped from V and 1 base from J, the junction kept 8 bases outside the gene matches. Full variable domain (rest looked up from reference TRBV5-1 and TRBJ2-7): KAGVTQTPRYLIKTRGQQVTLSCSPISGHRSVSWYQQTPGQGLQFLFEYFSETQRNKGNFPGRFSGRQFSNSRSEMNVSTLELGDSALYLCASSLDGLASRSYEQYFGPGTRLTVT.

The chain uses TRBV7-2 and TRBJ2-7; the D is unclear. Trimming stripped 0 bases from V and 5 bases from J, with 11 bases between. Germline CDR1 and CDR2: SGHTA and FQGNSA. The CDR3 has 14 residues. The CDR3 loop is CASSLAPRSHEQYF. As DNA, the CDR3 is TGTGCCAGCAGCTTAGCTCCTAGGTCCCACGAGCAGTACTTC.

V is TRBV27 and J is TRBJ1-2; 8 bases align to TRBD1. V lost 5 bases to trimming and J lost 0 bases; unmatched junction nucleotides: 14. The CDR3 runs to 18 residues. Germline loops: CDR1 MNHEY, CDR2 SMNVEV (reference sequence). CDR3 DNA sequence: TGTGCCAGCAGTCCCCGATGGACAGGGACCACCTCTAACTATGGCTACACCTTC. This codes for CASSPRWTGTTSNYGYTF.